The sequence of this TCR beta chain was determined in a study of early T cells in non-severe SARS-CoV-2 infection. Overall study context: The chains were unpaired, and the sequenced material was bulk RNA from unsorted whole blood. Study results and caveats: CD4 and private specificities were missed by VDJdb matching, which favored anti-spike CD8 responses.

This clonotype was observed many times. Its antigen remains unknown. Unique molecular identifiers tagged individual cDNA molecules. TCRdb analysed the 5' RACE reads with MiXCR anew, one entry per CDR3 protein. The data hold approximately 69,000 distinct CDR3 sequences, with 8.5% to 10% observed a single time. The germline V gene encodes CDR1 MNHEY and CDR2 SMNVEV (reference sequence). Deletions cut 3 bases from V and 8 bases from J, with 5 bases between. The CDR3 extends over 12 amino acids. This sequence was found in an adult who was a healthcare worker with PCR-confirmed SARS-CoV-2 infection or an uninfected control (not recorded which). This chain joins TRBV27 and TRBJ1-6; no definite D call. Sequenced sample: whole blood. The CDR3 DNA reads as TGTGCCAGCAGTTTTAGGGATTCACCCCTCCACTTT. Its protein product is CASSFRDSPLHF.